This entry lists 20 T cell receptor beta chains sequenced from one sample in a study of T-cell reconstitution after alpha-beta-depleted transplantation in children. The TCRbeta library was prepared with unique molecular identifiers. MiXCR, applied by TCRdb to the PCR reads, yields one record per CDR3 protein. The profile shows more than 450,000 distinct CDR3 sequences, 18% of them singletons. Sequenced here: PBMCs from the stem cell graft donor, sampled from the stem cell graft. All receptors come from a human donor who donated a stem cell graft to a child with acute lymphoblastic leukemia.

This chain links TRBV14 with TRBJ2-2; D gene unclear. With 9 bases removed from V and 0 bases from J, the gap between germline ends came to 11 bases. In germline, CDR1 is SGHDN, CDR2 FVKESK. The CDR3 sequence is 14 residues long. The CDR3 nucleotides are TGTGCCAGTACCACCCAATCGAACACCGGGGAGCTGTTTTTT. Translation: CASTTQSNTGELFF.

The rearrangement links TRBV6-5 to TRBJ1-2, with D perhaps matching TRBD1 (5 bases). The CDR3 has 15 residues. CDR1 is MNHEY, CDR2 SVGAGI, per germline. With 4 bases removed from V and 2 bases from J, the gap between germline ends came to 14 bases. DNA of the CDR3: TGTGCCAGCAGTTCCTCCGGGACGGTGAACTATGGCTACACCTTC. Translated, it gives CASSSSGTVNYGYTF.

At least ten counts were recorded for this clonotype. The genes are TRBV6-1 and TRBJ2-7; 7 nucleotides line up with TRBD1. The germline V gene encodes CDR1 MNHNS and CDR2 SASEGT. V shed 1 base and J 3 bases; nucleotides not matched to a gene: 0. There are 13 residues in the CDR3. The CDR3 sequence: CASSEGDSYEQYF. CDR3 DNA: TGTGCCAGCAGTGAAGGGGACAGCTACGAGCAGTACTTC.

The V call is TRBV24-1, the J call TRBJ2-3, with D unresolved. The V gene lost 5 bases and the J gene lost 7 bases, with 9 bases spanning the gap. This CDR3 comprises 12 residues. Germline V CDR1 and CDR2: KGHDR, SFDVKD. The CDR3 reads CATSGIGNTQYF. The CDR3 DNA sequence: TGTGCCACCAGTGGGATTGGGAATACGCAGTATTTT.

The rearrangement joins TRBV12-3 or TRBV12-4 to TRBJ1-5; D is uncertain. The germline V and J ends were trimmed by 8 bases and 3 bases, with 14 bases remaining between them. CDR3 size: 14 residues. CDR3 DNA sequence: TGTGCCAGCTGCCGTGGGGAGATCAATCAGCCCCAGCATTTT. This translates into CASCRGEINQPQHF.

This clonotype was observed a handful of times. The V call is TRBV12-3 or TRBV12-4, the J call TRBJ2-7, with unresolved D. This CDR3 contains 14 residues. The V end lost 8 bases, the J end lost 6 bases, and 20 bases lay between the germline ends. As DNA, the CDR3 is TGTGCCAGCTCGACGGCTGGGGAACTGCGCGAGCAGTACTTC. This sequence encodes CASSTAGELREQYF.

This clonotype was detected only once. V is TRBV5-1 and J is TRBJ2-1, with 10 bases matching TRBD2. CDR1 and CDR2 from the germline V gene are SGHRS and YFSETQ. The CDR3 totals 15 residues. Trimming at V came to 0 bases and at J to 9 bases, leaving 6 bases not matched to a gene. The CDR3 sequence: CASSLVGVAGGEQFF. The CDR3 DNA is TGCGCCAGCAGCTTGGTTGGCGTAGCGGGGGGTGAGCAGTTCTTC.

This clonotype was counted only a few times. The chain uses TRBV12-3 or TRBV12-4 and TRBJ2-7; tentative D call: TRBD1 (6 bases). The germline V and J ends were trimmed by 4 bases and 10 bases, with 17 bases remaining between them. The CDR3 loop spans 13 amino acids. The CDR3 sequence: CASSSLGTDRQYF. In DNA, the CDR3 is TGTGCCAGCAGTTCCCTAGGGACGGACAGACAGTACTTC.

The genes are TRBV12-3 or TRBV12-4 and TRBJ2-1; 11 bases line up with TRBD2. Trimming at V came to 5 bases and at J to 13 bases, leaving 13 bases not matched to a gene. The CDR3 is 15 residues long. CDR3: CASSPALAGGSYQFF. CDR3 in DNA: TGTGCCAGCAGTCCCGCCTTAGCGGGAGGGTCCTATCAGTTCTTC.

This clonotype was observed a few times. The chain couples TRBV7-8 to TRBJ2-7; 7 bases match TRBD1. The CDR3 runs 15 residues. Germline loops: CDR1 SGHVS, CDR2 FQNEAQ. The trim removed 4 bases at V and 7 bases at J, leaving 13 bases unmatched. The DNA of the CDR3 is TGTGCCAGCAGCTCTAAGACAGGGTTGTGGGGTGAGCAGTACTTC. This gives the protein CASSSKTGLWGEQYF.

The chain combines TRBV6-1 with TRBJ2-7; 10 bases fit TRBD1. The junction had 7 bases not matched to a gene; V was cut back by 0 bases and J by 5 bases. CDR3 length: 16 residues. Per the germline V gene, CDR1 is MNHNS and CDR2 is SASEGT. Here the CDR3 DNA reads TGTGCCAGCAGTGAAGCCGGACAGGGGGGTATGAACGAGCAGTACTTC. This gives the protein CASSEAGQGGMNEQYF.

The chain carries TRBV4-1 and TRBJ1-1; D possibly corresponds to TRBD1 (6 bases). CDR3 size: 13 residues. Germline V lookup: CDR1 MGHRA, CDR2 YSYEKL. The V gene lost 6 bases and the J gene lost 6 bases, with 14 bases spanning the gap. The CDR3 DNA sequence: TGCGCCAGCAGACAAACAGGGAGCGCTGAAGCTTTCTTT. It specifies CASRQTGSAEAFF.

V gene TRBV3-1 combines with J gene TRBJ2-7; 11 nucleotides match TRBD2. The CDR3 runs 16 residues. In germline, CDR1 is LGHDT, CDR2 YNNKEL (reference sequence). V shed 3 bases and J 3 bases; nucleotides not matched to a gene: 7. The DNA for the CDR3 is TGTGCCAGCAGCCAGCCCACTAGCGGGAGCTTCTACGAGCAGTACTTC. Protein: CASSQPTSGSFYEQYF.

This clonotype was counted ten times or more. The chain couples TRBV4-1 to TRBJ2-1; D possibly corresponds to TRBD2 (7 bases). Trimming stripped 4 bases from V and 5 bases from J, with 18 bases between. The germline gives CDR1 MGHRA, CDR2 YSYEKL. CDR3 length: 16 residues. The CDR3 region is CASSPWGREKNNEQFF. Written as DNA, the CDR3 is TGCGCCAGCAGCCCGTGGGGGCGGGAGAAAAACAATGAGCAGTTCTTC.

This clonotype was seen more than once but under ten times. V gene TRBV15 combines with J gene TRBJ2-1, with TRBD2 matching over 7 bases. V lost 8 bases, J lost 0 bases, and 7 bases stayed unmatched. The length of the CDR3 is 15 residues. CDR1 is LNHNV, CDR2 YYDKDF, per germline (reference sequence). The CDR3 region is CATSSGESSYNEQFF. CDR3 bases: TGTGCCACCTCAAGCGGGGAGAGCTCCTACAATGAGCAGTTCTTC. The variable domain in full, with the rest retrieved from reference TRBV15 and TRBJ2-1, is DAMVIQNPRYQVTQFGKPVTLSCSQTLNHNVMYWYQQKSSQAPKLLFHYYDKDFNNEADTPDNFQSRRPNTSFCFLDIRSPGLGDTAMYLCATSSGESSYNEQFFGPGTRLTVL.

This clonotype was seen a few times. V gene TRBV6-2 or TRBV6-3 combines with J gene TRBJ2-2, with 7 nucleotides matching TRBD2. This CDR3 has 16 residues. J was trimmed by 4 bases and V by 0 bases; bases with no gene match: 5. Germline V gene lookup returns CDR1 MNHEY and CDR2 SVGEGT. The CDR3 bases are TGTGCCAGCAGTTACTCTGCGACTAGCCCCACCGGGGAGCTGTTTTTT. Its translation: CASSYSATSPTGELFF.

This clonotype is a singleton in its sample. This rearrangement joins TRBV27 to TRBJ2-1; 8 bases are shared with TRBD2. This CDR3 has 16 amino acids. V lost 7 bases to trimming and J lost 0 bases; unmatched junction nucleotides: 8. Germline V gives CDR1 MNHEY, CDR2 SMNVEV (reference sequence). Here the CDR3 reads CASKLAGLSSYNEQFF. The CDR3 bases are TGTGCCAGCAAGCTAGCGGGCCTGAGCTCCTACAATGAGCAGTTCTTC.

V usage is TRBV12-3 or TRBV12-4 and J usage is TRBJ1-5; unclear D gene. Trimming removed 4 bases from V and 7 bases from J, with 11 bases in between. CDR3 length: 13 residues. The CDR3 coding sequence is TGTGCCAGCAGTTCGTACGAGAGGCAGCCCCAGCATTTT. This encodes CASSSYERQPQHF.

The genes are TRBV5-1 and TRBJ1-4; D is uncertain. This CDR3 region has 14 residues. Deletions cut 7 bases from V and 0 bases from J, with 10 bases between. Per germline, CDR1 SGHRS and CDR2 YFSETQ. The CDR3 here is CASASTATNEKLFF. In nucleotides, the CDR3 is TGCGCCAGCGCATCGACTGCAACTAATGAAAAACTGTTTTTT. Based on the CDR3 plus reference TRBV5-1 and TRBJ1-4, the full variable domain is KAGVTQTPRYLIKTRGQQVTLSCSPISGHRSVSWYQQTPGQGLQFLFEYFSETQRNKGNFPGRFSGRQFSNSRSEMNVSTLELGDSALYLCASASTATNEKLFFGSGTQLSVL.

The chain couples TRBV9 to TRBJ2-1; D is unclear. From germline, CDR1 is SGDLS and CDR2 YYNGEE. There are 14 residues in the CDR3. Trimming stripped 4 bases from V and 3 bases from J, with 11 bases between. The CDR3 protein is CASSPPDVYNEQFF. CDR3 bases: TGTGCCAGCAGCCCCCCGGACGTCTACAATGAGCAGTTCTTC.